These 10 T cell receptor beta chains share one sample of origin, sequenced in a study of cytotoxic CD8 clonotypes in ibrutinib-treated CLL. Measured with immunoSEQ multiplex PCR; TCRdb has only the in-frame clones, and not every one. This table holds more than 12,000 clones, 70% found once. The specimen was PBMCs, collected before ibrutinib treatment. These receptors all come from a human donor with chronic lymphocytic leukemia.

The chain carries TRBV18 and TRBJ1-1, with no clear D. The V and J ends lost 2 bases and 4 bases respectively, with 2 bases between them. The germline V gene encodes CDR1 KGHSH and CDR2 LQKENI. This CDR3 spans 11 amino acids. The chain's CDR3 is CASSPATEAFF. The CDR3 DNA sequence: TGTGCCAGCTCACCAGCCACTGAAGCTTTCTTT.

This clone was picked up one time. The genes are TRBV7-9 and TRBJ2-5; D is perhaps TRBD1 (5 bases). The V end was cut by 3 bases, the J end by 3 bases, with 20 bases between. In germline, CDR1 is SEHNR, CDR2 FQNEAQ (reference sequence). The CDR3 length is 17 residues. The CDR3 bases are TGTGCCAGCAGCTTGGACACCCTGAGACCGCAAGAAGAGACCCAGTACTTC. Translated: CASSLDTLRPQEETQYF.

This chain links TRBV30 with TRBJ1-6, with a tentative D call TRBD1 (6 bases). The CDR3 runs to 14 residues. V was shortened by 5 bases and J by 9 bases, with 17 bases between the two germline ends. Per germline, CDR1 GTSNPN and CDR2 SVGIG (reference sequence). The chain's CDR3 is CAWSLGGLGSPLHF. CDR3 sequence (DNA): TGTGCCTGGTCACTCGGGGGCCTTGGTTCACCCCTCCACTTT.

This clone occurred a few times. The V and J genes are TRBV19 and TRBJ2-7, with no clear D. The germline V gene has CDR1 LNHDA and CDR2 SQIVND (reference sequence). The CDR3 contains 13 residues. V was pared by 5 bases and J by 3 bases, with 11 bases between. CDR3 DNA: TGTGCCAGTAGTGACCTACAGCGCTACGAGCAGTACTTC. It encodes CASSDLQRYEQYF. Full variable domain (outside the CDR3, taken from reference TRBV19 and TRBJ2-7): DGGITQSPKYLFRKEGQNVTLSCEQNLNHDAMYWYRQDPGQGLRLIYYSQIVNDFQKGDIAEGYSVSREKKESFPLTVTSAQKNPTAFYLCASSDLQRYEQYFGPGTRLTVT.

The chain employs TRBV19 and TRBJ1-5; D is undetermined. Germline V gene sequence: CDR1 LNHDA, CDR2 SQIVND (reference sequence). V lost 0 bases to trimming and J lost 3 bases, with 9 bases between them. The CDR3 totals 15 residues. CDR3 sequence: CASSIEGDFNQPQHF. The CDR3 DNA follows: TGTGCCAGTAGTATAGAGGGAGACTTCAATCAGCCCCAGCATTTT. Filled out from reference TRBV19 and TRBJ1-5, the complete variable domain reads DGGITQSPKYLFRKEGQNVTLSCEQNLNHDAMYWYRQDPGQGLRLIYYSQIVNDFQKGDIAEGYSVSREKKESFPLTVTSAQKNPTAFYLCASSIEGDFNQPQHFGDGTRLSIL.

There are a few counts of this clone. J is TRBJ2-1 and V is TRBV5-1, with TRBD2 identical over 9 bases. The CDR3 covers 11 residues. Trimming took 4 bases from V and 13 from J; bases not matched to a gene: 3. The V gene's germline CDR1 is SGHRS and CDR2 YFSETQ. The CDR3 nucleotides are TGCGCCAGCAGCCTAGCGGGACCCCAGTTCTTC. Its protein is CASSLAGPQFF.

The V call is TRBV4-2, the J call TRBJ1-6; weak D call: TRBD1 (5 bases). CDR1 is LGHNA and CDR2 is YNFKEQ in the germline V gene. Trimming took 3 bases from V and 10 from J, leaving 28 bases between them. The CDR3 is made up of 19 amino acids. This CDR3 is CASSHPLGGGSGAWSPLHF. As DNA, the CDR3 is TGTGCCAGCAGCCACCCCCTCGGTGGGGGGAGTGGCGCTTGGTCACCCCTCCACTTT.

V gene TRBV5-6 combines with J gene TRBJ2-2; D unresolved. Germline CDR1 and CDR2: SGHDT and YYEEEE. This CDR3 is built from 14 residues. The ends were cut back, 4 bases at V and 5 bases at J, with 12 bases in the middle. The CDR3 reads CASSLATITGELFF. The CDR3 bases are TGTGCCAGCAGCCTGGCTACGATTACCGGGGAGCTGTTTTTT.

This clone was recorded a few times. The V call is TRBV7-3, the J call TRBJ2-6, with 10 bases lining up with TRBD1. Trimming at V came to 2 bases and at J to 9 bases, leaving 4 bases not matched to a gene. The germline gives CDR1 SGHTA, CDR2 FQGTGA. This CDR3 has 15 residues. CDR3 region: CASSLGTGVGNVLTF. The CDR3 DNA follows: TGTGCCAGCAGCTTAGGGACAGGGGTGGGCAACGTCCTGACTTTC. The whole variable domain, filled in from reference TRBV7-3 and TRBJ2-6, reads GAGVSQTPSNKVTEKGKYVELRCDPISGHTALYWYRQSLGQGPEFLIYFQGTGAADDSGLPNDRFFAVRPEGSVSTLKIQRTERGDSAVYLCASSLGTGVGNVLTFGAGSRLTVL.

V gene TRBV7-9 combines with J gene TRBJ1-2; TRBD1 matches at 8 bases. Trimming took 4 bases from V and 8 from J; bases not matched to a gene: 3. Germline values: CDR1 SEHNR, CDR2 FQNEAQ (reference sequence). This CDR3 spans 12 amino acids. CDR3 DNA sequence: TGTGCCAGCAGCTCGCCAGGGGGCGGCTACACCTTC. This translates into CASSSPGGGYTF.